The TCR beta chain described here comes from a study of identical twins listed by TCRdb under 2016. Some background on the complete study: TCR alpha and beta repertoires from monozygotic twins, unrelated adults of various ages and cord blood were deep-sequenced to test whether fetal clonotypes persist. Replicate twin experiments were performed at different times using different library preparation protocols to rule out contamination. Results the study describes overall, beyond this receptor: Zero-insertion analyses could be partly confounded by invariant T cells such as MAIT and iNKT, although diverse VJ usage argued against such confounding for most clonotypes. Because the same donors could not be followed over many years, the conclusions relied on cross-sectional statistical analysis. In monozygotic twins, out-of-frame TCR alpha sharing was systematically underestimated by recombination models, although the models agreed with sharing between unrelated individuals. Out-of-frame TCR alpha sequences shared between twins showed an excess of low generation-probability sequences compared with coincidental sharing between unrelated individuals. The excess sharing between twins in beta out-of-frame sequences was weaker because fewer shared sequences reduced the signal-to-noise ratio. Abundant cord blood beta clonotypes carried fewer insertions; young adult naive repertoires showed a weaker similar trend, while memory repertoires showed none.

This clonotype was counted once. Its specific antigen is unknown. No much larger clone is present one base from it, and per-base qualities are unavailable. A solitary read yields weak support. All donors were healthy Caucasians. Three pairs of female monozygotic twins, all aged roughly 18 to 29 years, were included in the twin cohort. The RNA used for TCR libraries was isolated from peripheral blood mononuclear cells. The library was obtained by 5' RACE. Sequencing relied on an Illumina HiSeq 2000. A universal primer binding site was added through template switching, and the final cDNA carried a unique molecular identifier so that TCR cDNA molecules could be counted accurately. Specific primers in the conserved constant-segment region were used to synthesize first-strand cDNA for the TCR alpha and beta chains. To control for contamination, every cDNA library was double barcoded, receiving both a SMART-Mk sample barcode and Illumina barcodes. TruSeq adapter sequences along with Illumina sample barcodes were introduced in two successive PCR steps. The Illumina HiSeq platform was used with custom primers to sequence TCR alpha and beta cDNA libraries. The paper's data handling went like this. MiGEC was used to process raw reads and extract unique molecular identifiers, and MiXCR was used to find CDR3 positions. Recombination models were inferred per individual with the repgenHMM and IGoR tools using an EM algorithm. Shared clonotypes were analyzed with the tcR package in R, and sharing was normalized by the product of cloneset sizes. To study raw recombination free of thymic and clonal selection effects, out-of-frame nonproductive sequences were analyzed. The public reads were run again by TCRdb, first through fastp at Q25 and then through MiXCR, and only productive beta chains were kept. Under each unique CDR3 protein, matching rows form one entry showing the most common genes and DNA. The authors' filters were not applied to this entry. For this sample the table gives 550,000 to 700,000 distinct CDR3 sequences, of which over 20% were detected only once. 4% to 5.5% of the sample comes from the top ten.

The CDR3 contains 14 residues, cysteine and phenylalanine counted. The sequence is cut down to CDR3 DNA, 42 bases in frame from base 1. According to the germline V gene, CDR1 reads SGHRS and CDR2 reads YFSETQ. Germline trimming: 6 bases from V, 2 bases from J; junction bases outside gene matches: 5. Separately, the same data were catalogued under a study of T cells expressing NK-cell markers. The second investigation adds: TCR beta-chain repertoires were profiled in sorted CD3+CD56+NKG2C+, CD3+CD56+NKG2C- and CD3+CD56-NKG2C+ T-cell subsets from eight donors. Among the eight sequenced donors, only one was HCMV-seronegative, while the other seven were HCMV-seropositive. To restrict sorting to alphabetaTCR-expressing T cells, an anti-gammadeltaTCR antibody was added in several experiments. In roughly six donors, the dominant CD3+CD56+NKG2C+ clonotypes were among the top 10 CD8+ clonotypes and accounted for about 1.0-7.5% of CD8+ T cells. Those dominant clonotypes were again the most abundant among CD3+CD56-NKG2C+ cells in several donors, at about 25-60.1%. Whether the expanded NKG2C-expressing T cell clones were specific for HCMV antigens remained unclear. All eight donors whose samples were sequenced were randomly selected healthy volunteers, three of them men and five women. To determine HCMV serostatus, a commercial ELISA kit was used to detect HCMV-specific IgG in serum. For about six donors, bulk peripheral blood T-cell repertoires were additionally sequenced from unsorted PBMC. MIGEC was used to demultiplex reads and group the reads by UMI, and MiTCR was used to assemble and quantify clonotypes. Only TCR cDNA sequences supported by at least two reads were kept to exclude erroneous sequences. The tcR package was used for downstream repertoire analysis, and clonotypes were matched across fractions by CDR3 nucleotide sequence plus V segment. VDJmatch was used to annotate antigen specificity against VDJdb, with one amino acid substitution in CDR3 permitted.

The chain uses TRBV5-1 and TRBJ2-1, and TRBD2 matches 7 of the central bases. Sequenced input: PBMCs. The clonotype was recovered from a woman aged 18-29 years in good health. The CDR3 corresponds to CASNGRETYNEQFF. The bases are TGCGCCAGCAATGGGAGGGAAACCTACAATGAGCAGTTCTTC.